The 13 T cell receptor beta chains below come from one sample, sequenced in a study of blood T cell repertoires in COVID-19. TCRdb's copy holds only in-frame clones and misses some; the assay was immunoSEQ multiplex PCR. Of 300,000 to 350,000 clones in the sample, more than 70% were seen once. Sequencing used peripheral blood. The receptors come from an older woman with COVID-19, enrolled during active disease.

The chain has TRBV5-1 and TRBJ1-5; 7 bases line up with TRBD1. Losses at the gene ends were 5 bases for V and 4 bases for J; bases not matched to a gene: 21. This CDR3 comprises 19 residues. Germline values: CDR1 SGHRS, CDR2 YFSETQ. The CDR3 sequence is CASSSPQREGQSSNQPQHF. DNA of the CDR3: TGCGCCAGCAGTTCCCCCCAGCGAGAGGGACAGTCCTCTAATCAGCCCCAGCATTTT.

J is TRBJ2-7 and V is TRBV3-1 (or the pseudogene TRBV3-2), with TRBD2 matching 7 bases. Per the germline V gene, CDR1 is LGHDT and CDR2 is YNNKEL (reference sequence). V gave up 4 bases and J gave up 5 bases; unmatched junction bases: 8. The CDR3 is made up of 14 amino acids. The chain's CDR3 is CASSLGTNRNEQYF. The CDR3 DNA follows: TGTGCCAGCAGCCTGGGGACTAATCGGAACGAGCAGTACTTC.

The chain carries TRBV2 and TRBJ1-5; D is perhaps TRBD1 (5 bases). CDR1 is SNHLY, CDR2 FYNNEI, per germline. The CDR3 runs to 15 residues. The ends were cut back, 6 bases at V and 2 bases at J, with 14 bases in the middle. The CDR3: CASRPTQGGNQPQHF. CDR3 DNA: TGTGCCAGCAGGCCAACTCAGGGCGGCAATCAGCCCCAGCATTTT.

The chain is built from TRBV3-1 (or the pseudogene TRBV3-2) and TRBJ1-5; 8 bases are shared with TRBD1. With V trimmed by 4 bases and J by 2 bases, 4 bases remained unmatched. The CDR3 spans 15 residues. Germline V gene data show CDR1 as LGHDT and CDR2 as YNNKEL (reference sequence). CDR3: CASSLGQGGNQPQHF. In nucleotides, the CDR3 is TGTGCCAGCAGCCTCGGACAGGGCGGCAATCAGCCCCAGCATTTT.

The chain joins TRBV19 to TRBJ2-7; TRBD2 might be the D (5 bases). Germline CDR1 is LNHDA and CDR2 is SQIVND (reference sequence). CDR3 length equals 15 residues. V lost 6 bases and J 3 bases, leaving 18 bases between the germline ends. The CDR3 reads CASSSWGSGNYEQYF. CDR3 bases: TGTGCCAGTAGCTCCTGGGGATCCGGGAACTACGAGCAGTACTTC. The whole variable domain, remainder taken from reference TRBV19 and TRBJ2-7, is DGGITQSPKYLFRKEGQNVTLSCEQNLNHDAMYWYRQDPGQGLRLIYYSQIVNDFQKGDIAEGYSVSREKKESFPLTVTSAQKNPTAFYLCASSSWGSGNYEQYFGPGTRLTVT.

The chain uses TRBV10-3 and TRBJ1-6; 8 bases map to TRBD1. V gave up 0 bases and J gave up 8 bases; unmatched junction bases: 6. Germline CDR1 is ENHRY and CDR2 is SYGVKD. The CDR3 consists of 16 residues. CDR3 in DNA: TGTGCCATCAGTGAGTCCGGAACAGGGGGGGATTCACCCCTCCACTTT. Translation: CAISESGTGGDSPLHF.

The rearrangement links TRBV7-9 to TRBJ1-2, with a weak D call TRBD1 (5 bases). Trimming stripped 5 bases from V and 2 bases from J, with 15 bases between. The CDR3 loop spans 15 amino acids. Germline-derived CDR1 and CDR2 are SEHNR and FQNEAQ (reference sequence). CDR3 sequence (DNA): TGTGCCAGCAGCCCCGCCGGGTCAGGGAACTATGGCTACACCTTC. It yields the protein CASSPAGSGNYGYTF. The entire variable domain, with the rest obtained from reference TRBV7-9 and TRBJ1-2, is as follows: DTGVSQNPRHKITKRGQNVTFRCDPISEHNRLYWYRQTLGQGPEFLTYFQNEAQLEKSRLLSDRFSAERPKGSFSTLEIQRTEQGDSAMYLCASSPAGSGNYGYTFGSGTRLTVV.

This rearrangement joins TRBV18 to TRBJ2-3; unclear D gene. Germline loops: CDR1 KGHSH, CDR2 LQKENI. The CDR3 totals 14 residues. The germline V and J ends were trimmed by 3 bases and 6 bases, with 13 bases remaining between them. The CDR3 is CASSPGTPLDTQYF. The CDR3 DNA reads TGTGCCAGCTCACCCGGTACGCCCTTGGATACGCAGTATTTT.

This chain joins TRBV28 and TRBJ2-5; D remains unclear. The CDR3 is made up of 14 amino acids. Looked up from germline, CDR1 is MDHEN and CDR2 is SYDVKM. V gave up 3 bases and J gave up 1 base, with 9 bases separating them. The CDR3 protein is CASSFQEFQETQYF. CDR3 bases: TGTGCCAGCAGTTTTCAAGAGTTCCAAGAGACCCAGTACTTC.

V and J are TRBV5-1 and TRBJ2-5, with 16 nucleotides matching TRBD2. Trimming cost V 6 bases and J 5 bases; bases outside gene matches: 7. CDR3 length: 16 residues. Germline V gene sequence: CDR1 SGHRS, CDR2 YFSETQ. CDR3 coding DNA: TGCGCCAGCACAACCGGGACTAGCGGGGGGGCGGAGACCCAGTACTTC. Its protein is CASTTGTSGGAETQYF.

The chain links TRBV6-5 to TRBJ2-1; 8 bases match TRBD2. This CDR3 is built from 15 residues. The V segment lost 6 bases and the J segment 10 bases; nucleotides outside the gene matches: 14. Germline CDR1 MNHEY, CDR2 SVGAGI. This CDR3 reads CASRNGAGALGEQFF. Written as DNA, the CDR3 is TGTGCCAGCAGGAATGGAGCGGGGGCCCTAGGGGAGCAGTTCTTC.

The J gene is TRBJ2-3, the V gene TRBV18; 9 nucleotides agree with TRBD1. The germline V gene has CDR1 KGHSH and CDR2 LQKENI. The trim removed 2 bases at V and 2 bases at J, leaving 5 bases unmatched. This CDR3 contains 16 residues. CDR3 nucleotides: TGTGCCAGCTCACCAACCCGGGACAGGGTCACAGATACGCAGTATTTT. It translates to CASSPTRDRVTDTQYF.

The chain recombines TRBV18 with TRBJ1-2; 7 bases align to TRBD1. This CDR3 has 15 residues. The germline V gene has CDR1 KGHSH and CDR2 LQKENI. V lost 2 bases and J lost 2; bases outside the gene matches: 5. The CDR3 DNA reads as TGTGCCAGCTCACCATCTCCGACAGGGAACTATGGCTACACCTTC. This translates into CASSPSPTGNYGYTF.